This entry lists 10 T cell receptor beta chains sequenced from one sample in a study of T cells after yellow fever vaccination (dated by TCRdb to the late 2010s). To prepare the library, 5' RACE was applied. Reads for this sample came from an Illumina HiSeq 2500. TCRdb reanalyzed the raw reads on its own, using fastp at Q25 for trimming and MiXCR for clone calling, and kept in-frame beta chains. One record per CDR3 amino acid sequence lists the most common genes and DNA. In all, the sample holds some 300,000 distinct CDR3 sequences, and roughly 8.3% of those were seen once. The ten biggest clones cover approximately 15% of the sample. In light of the paper, this sample's treatment or condition label describes: live attenuated yellow fever vaccine strain. Here the sequenced sample was PBMCs, taken about 49 days after the first yellow fever vaccination. These receptors were collected from a man aged 18 to 30 who received the YFV17D yellow fever vaccine.

The chain links TRBV4-3 to TRBJ2-2, with a weak D call TRBD2 (5 bases). The CDR3 runs 13 residues. V lost 6 bases and J 5 bases, leaving 10 bases between the germline ends. Germline CDR1 and CDR2: LGHNA and YSLEER. CDR3 DNA sequence: TGCGCCAGCAGGGTTGGAGGTACCGGGGAGCTGTTTTTT. The encoded protein is CASRVGGTGELFF.

This clonotype was observed at least ten times. CDR3 amino acids: CASSLAPGSYSPLHF. CDR3 nucleotides: TGTGCCAGCAGCTTAGCGCCAGGCAGCTACTCACCCCTCCACTTT. This chain joins TRBV7-2 and TRBJ1-6; D not resolved. V was cut by 0 bases and J by 10 bases, with 13 bases left in between. The CDR3 has 15 residues. Germline CDR1 SGHTA, CDR2 FQGNSA. The whole variable domain, remainder taken from reference TRBV7-2 and TRBJ1-6, is GAGVSQSPSNKVTEKGKDVELRCDPISGHTALYWYRQSLGQGLEFLIYFQGNSAPDKSGLPSDRFSAERTGGSVSTLTIQRTQQEDSAVYLCASSLAPGSYSPLHFGNGTRLTVT.

This clonotype was found a few times. V usage is TRBV15 and J usage is TRBJ2-6; tentative D call: TRBD1 (6 bases). CDR1 LNHNV and CDR2 YYDKDF come from the germline V gene (reference sequence). V was clipped by 5 bases and J by 3 bases, with 17 bases between them. This CDR3 has 17 residues. Here the CDR3 reads CATSGVQGNRGANVLTF. CDR3 bases: TGTGCCACCAGCGGAGTACAGGGAAATCGTGGGGCCAACGTCCTGACTTTC.

This sequence joins TRBV24-1 and TRBJ2-3; no firm D call. Germline lookup yields CDR1 KGHDR and CDR2 SFDVKD. The CDR3 extends over 14 amino acids. Trimming pared 4 bases from V and 7 bases from J, leaving 14 bases between. CDR3 amino acids: CATSESWNVNTQYF. DNA for the CDR3: TGTGCCACCAGTGAAAGTTGGAACGTAAATACGCAGTATTTT.

This clonotype has just a few counts. The rearrangement links TRBV5-6 to TRBJ2-5, with D tentatively TRBD1 (5 bases). Germline values: CDR1 SGHDT, CDR2 YYEEEE. V lost 1 base, J lost 4 bases, and 11 bases lay in between. The CDR3 is 14 amino acids. DNA of the CDR3: TGTGCCAGCAGCTTGCGCGGCAGGGTAGAGACCCAGTACTTC. This encodes CASSLRGRVETQYF. Filled out from reference TRBV5-6 and TRBJ2-5, the complete variable domain reads DAGVTQSPTHLIKTRGQQVTLRCSPKSGHDTVSWYQQALGQGPQFIFQYYEEEERQRGNFPDRFSGHQFPNYSSELNVNALLLGDSALYLCASSLRGRVETQYFGPGTRLLVL.

The genes are TRBV4-1 and TRBJ1-3, with unresolved D. The CDR3 totals 16 residues. V dropped 4 bases and J dropped 0 bases, with 13 bases sitting between them. Looked up from germline, CDR1 is MGHRA and CDR2 is YSYEKL. The CDR3 region has the DNA TGCGCCAGCAGCCCCCAACCGTTGACCTCTGGAAACACCATATATTTT. This translates into CASSPQPLTSGNTIYF.

CDR3 bases: TGTGCCAGCAGCGCAGTACAGGGAACTGGGGCCAACGTCCTGACTTTC. As protein: CASSAVQGTGANVLTF. This chain connects TRBV7-2 to TRBJ2-6, with TRBD1 as a possible D gene (6 bases). Germline loops: CDR1 SGHTA, CDR2 FQGNSA. V shed 5 bases and J shed 2 bases, with 13 bases lying between them. The CDR3 has 16 amino acids.

This clonotype was counted between two and nine times. The rearrangement joins TRBV11-2 to TRBJ1-2; D gene uncertain. There are 14 residues in the CDR3. V dropped 0 bases and J dropped 8 bases, with 13 bases sitting between them. CDR1 is SGHAT and CDR2 is FQNNGV in the germline V gene. CDR3 in amino acids: CASSLDRSPVGYTF. In DNA, the CDR3 is TGTGCCAGCAGCTTAGACAGGTCCCCCGTGGGCTACACCTTC.

The chain joins TRBV10-3 to TRBJ2-7, with TRBD1 matching over 8 bases. The junction had 8 bases not matched to a gene; V was cut back by 4 bases and J by 0 bases. The germline V gene encodes CDR1 ENHRY and CDR2 SYGVKD. The CDR3 covers 16 residues. CDR3 in DNA: TGTGCCATCAGTGGGACAGGGCTTTCCTCCTCCTACGAGCAGTACTTC. This encodes CAISGTGLSSSYEQYF.

J is TRBJ2-2 and V is TRBV9; 7 nucleotides match TRBD1. Germline V lookup: CDR1 SGDLS, CDR2 YYNGEE. This CDR3 comprises 16 residues. The trim removed 1 base at V and 4 bases at J, leaving 7 bases unmatched. Written as DNA, the CDR3 is TGTGCCAGCAGCGTATCTGACAGGGTGGGCACCGGGGAGCTGTTTTTT. Its protein is CASSVSDRVGTGELFF.